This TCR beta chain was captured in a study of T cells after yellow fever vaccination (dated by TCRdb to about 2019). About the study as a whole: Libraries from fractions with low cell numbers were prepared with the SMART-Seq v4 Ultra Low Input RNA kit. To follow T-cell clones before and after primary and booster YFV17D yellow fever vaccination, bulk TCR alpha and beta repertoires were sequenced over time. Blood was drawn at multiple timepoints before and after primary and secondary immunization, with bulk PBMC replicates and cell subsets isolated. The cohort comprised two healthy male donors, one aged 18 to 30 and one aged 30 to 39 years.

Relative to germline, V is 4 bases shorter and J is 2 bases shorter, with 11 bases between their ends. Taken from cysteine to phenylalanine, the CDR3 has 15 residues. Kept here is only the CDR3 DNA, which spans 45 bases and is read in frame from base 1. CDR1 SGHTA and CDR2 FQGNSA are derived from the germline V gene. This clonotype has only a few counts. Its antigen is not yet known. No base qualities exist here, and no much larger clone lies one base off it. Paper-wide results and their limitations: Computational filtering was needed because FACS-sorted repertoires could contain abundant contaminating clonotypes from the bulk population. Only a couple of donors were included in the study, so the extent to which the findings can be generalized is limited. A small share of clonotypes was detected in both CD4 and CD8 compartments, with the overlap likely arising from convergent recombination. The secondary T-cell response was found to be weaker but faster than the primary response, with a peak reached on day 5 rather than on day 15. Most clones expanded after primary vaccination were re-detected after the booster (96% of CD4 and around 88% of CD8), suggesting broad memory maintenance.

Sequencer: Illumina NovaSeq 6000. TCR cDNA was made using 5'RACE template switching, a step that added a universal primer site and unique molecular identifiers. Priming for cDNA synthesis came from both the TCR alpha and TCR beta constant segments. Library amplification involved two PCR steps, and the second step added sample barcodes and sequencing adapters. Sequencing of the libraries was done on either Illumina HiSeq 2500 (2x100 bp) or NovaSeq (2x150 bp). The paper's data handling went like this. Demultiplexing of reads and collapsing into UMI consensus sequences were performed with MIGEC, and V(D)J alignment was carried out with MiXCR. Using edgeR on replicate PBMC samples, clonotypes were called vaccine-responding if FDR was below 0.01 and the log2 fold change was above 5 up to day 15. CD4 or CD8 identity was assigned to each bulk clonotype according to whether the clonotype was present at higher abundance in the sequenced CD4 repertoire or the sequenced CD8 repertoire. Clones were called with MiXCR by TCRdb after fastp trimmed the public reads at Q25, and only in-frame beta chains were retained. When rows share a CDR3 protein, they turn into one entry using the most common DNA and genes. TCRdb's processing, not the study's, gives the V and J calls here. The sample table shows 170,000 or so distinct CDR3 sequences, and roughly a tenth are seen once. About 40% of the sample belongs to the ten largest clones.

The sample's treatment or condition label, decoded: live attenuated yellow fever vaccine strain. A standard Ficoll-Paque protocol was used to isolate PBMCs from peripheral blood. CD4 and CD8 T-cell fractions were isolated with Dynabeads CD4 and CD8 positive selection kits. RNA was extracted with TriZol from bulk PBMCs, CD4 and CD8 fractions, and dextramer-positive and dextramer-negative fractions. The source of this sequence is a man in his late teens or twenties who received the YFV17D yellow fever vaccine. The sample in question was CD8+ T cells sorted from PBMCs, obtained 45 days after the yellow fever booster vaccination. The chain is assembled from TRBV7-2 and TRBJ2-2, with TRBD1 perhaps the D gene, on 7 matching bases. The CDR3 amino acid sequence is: CASSWRDSNTGELFF. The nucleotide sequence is TGTGCCAGCAGCTGGAGGGACAGTAACACCGGGGAGCTGTTTTTT. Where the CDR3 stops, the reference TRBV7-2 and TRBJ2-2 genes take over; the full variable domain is GAGVSQSPSNKVTEKGKDVELRCDPISGHTALYWYRQSLGQGLEFLIYFQGNSAPDKSGLPSDRFSAERTGGSVSTLTIQRTQQEDSAVYLCASSWRDSNTGELFFGEGSRLTVL.